The table lists the clone carrying this TCR beta chain with a count of one. Its specificity is unknown. A much larger clone differs from this one at a single base, so this may be a read error. A single record per CDR3 protein comes from TCRdb applying MiXCR to the multiplex PCR reads. This table holds under 250,000 distinct CDR3 sequences, approximately 31% found once. This entry is derived from a study of breast tumors, draining lymph nodes, adjacent tissues. Study observations and caveats: Compared with basal-like, luminal-like tumors shared significantly more repertoire with nontumor tissue. Most tumor T cells seemingly derive from lymph node, then expand in tumor. Compared with lymph nodes, tumors were less diverse; compared with nontumor tissue, more.

Breast cancer patients provided tissue from their axillary draining lymph nodes. Per the germline V gene, CDR1 is SGHVS and CDR2 is FNYEAQ. Trimming at V came to 5 bases and at J to 5 bases, leaving 10 bases not matched to a gene. CDR3 length equals 15 residues. The source material was axillary lymph node tissue. The clonotype originates from a female donor with breast cancer. Some clones in this sample may be carry-over from other donors' samples. The chain has TRBV7-6 and TRBJ2-3; 7 bases align to TRBD2. This CDR3 is CASSLGAGVVDTQYF. DNA of the CDR3: TGTGCCAGCAGCCTAGGGGCGGGAGTGGTAGATACGCAGTATTTT.